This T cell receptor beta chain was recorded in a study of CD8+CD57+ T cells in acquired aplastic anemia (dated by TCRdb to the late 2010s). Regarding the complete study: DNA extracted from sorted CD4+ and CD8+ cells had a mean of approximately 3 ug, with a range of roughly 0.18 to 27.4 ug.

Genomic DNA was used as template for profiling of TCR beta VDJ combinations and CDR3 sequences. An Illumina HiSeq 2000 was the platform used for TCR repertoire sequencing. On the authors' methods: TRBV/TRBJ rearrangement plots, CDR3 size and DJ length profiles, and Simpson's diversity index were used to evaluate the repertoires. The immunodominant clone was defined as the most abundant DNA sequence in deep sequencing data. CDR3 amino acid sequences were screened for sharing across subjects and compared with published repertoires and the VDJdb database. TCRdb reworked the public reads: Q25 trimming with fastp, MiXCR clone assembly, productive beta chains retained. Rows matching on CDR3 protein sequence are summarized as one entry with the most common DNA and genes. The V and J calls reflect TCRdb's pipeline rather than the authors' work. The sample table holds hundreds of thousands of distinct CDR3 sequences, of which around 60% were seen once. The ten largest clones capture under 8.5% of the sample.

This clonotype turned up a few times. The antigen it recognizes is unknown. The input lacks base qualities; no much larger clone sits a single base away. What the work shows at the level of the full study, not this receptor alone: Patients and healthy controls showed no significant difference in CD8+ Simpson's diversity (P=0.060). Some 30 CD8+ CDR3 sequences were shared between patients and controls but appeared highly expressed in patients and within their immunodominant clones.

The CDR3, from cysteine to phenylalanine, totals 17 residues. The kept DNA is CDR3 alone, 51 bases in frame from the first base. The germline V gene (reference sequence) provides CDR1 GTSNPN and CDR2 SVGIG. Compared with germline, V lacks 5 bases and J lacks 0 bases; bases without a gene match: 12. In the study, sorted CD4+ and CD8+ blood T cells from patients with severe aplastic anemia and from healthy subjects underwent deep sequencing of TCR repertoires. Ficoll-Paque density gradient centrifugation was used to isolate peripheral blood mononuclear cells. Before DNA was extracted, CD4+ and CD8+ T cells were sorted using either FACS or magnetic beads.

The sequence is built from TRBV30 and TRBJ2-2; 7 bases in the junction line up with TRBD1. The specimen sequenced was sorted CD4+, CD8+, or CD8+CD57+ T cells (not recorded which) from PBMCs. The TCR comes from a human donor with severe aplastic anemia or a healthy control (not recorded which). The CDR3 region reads CAWEGQSKISNTGELFF. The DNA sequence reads TGTGCCTGGGAGGGACAGAGCAAGATATCGAACACCGGGGAGCTGTTTTTT.